These 9 T cell receptor beta chains share one sample of origin, sequenced in a study of T cells in Graves' hyperthyroidism and ophthalmopathy. The source material, RNA transcripts, was used to amplify TCR beta CDR3 regions. The HTBI primer set served for first-round RT-PCR of the TCR CDR3. TCRdb fed the multiplex PCR reads into MiXCR, producing one record per CDR3 protein. This sample has 360,000 or so distinct CDR3 sequences, with over 12% found just once. The source material was blood. All receptors derive from an older woman with Graves' ophthalmopathy.

This clonotype has ten or more counts. V usage is TRBV7-3 and J usage is TRBJ2-1; D is unresolved. The V gene's germline CDR1 is SGHTA and CDR2 FQGTGA. V lost 5 bases and J lost 5, with 10 bases in between. The CDR3 length is 13 residues. In DNA form, the CDR3 reads TGTGCCAGCAGCCCGGAATCTGACAATGAGCAGTTCTTC. This gives the protein CASSPESDNEQFF.

The rearrangement links TRBV27 to TRBJ2-1, with 16 bases fitting TRBD2. Looked up from germline, CDR1 is MNHEY and CDR2 is SMNVEV (reference sequence). The CDR3 is 16 residues long. The J segment lost 5 bases and the V segment lost 6 bases, leaving 4 bases of the junction unmatched. The CDR3 sequence is CASSSGTSGGDNEQFF. CDR3 coding DNA: TGTGCCAGCAGCTCCGGGACTAGCGGGGGGGACAATGAGCAGTTCTTC.

This clonotype was detected many times. The J gene is TRBJ2-3, the V gene TRBV12-3 or TRBV12-4; no firm D call. The length of the CDR3 is 15 residues. V lost 4 bases to trimming and J lost 0 bases, with 11 bases between them. The CDR3 DNA is TGTGCCAGCAGTTCGACGGATCCTAGCACAGATACGCAGTATTTT. It specifies CASSSTDPSTDTQYF.

V and J are TRBV3-1 and TRBJ2-7; 7 nucleotides line up with TRBD2. CDR1 LGHDT and CDR2 YNNKEL come from the germline V gene (reference sequence). This CDR3 spans 13 amino acids. Germline trimming cut 4 bases from V and 1 base from J; bases unmatched to any gene: 1. The CDR3 sequence: CASSRLASYEQYF. As DNA, the CDR3 is TGTGCCAGCAGCCGACTAGCTTCCTACGAGCAGTACTTC.

This clonotype has just a few counts. This rearrangement joins TRBV20-1 to TRBJ1-4; tentative D call: TRBD1 (6 bases). Germline values: CDR1 DFQATT, CDR2 SNEGSKA (reference sequence). This CDR3 has 13 amino acids. CDR3 nucleotide sequence: TGCAGCGGGGGGGGGGCGGCTAATGAAAAACTGTTTTTT. Protein product: CSGGGAANEKLFF.

This clonotype was seen a handful of times. This may be a read error, as it is one base from a much larger clone. This chain joins TRBV6-2 or TRBV6-3 and TRBJ2-7; a possible D gene is TRBD1 (6 bases). Trimming took 8 bases from V and 2 from J, leaving 7 bases between them. The CDR3 has 11 amino acids. Germline CDR1 is MNHEY and CDR2 is SVGEGT. Here the CDR3 reads CASGTTYEQYF. The CDR3 nucleotides read TGTGCCAGCGGGACAACCTACGAGCAGTACTTC.

This clonotype was recorded a few times. Mismatch with germline at one junction end may stem from a read error. The rearrangement links TRBV5-1 to TRBJ2-2; 8 bases map to TRBD2. The germline V gene has CDR1 SGHRS and CDR2 YFSETQ. The CDR3 loop spans 16 amino acids. The CDR3 spells CTSSLSSGGHTGELFF. DNA for the CDR3: TGCACCAGCAGCTTGAGTTCGGGAGGGCATACCGGGGAGCTGTTTTTT.

This clonotype was picked up a small number of times. This rearrangement joins TRBV7-9 to TRBJ2-5; D is possibly TRBD2 (5 bases). The germline gives CDR1 SEHNR, CDR2 FQNEAQ (reference sequence). The CDR3 is 13 residues long. Trimming pared 5 bases from V and 4 bases from J, leaving 11 bases between. CDR3 protein: CASSSGGRETQYF. The CDR3 DNA is TGTGCCAGCAGCAGCGGTGGGAGAGAGACCCAGTACTTC.

This clonotype was seen many times. V is TRBV6-2 or TRBV6-3 and J is TRBJ2-7; D might be TRBD2 (6 bases). Trimming removed 9 bases at V and 0 bases at J, with 18 bases between. CDR3 length: 15 residues. Germline lookup yields CDR1 MNHEY and CDR2 SVGEGT. CDR3 residues: CASDEGGASSYEQYF. The CDR3, as DNA: TGTGCCAGTGACGAGGGCGGGGCGAGCTCCTACGAGCAGTACTTC.